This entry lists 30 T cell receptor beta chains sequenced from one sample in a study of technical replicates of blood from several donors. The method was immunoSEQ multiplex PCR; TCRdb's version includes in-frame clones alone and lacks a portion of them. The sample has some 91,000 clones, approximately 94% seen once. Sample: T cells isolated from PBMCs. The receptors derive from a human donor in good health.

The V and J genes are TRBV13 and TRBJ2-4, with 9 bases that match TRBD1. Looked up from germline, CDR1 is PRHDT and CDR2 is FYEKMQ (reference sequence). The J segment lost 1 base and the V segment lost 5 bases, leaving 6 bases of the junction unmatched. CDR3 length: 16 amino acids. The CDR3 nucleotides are TGTGCCAGCAGCGTCAGACAGGGGGTGGCCAAAAACATTCAGTACTTC. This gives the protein CASSVRQGVAKNIQYF.

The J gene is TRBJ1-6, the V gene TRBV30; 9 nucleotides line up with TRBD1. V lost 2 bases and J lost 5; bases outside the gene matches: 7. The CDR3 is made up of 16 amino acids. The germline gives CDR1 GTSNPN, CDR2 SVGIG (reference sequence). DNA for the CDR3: TGTGCCTGGAGTATCGCCGGGACAGGGAATAATTCACCCCTCCACTTT. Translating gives CAWSIAGTGNNSPLHF.

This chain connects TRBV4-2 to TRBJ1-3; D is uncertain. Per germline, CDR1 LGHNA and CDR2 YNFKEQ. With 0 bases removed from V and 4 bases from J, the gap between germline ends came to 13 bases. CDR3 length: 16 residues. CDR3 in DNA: TGTGCCAGCAGCCAAGAAGGTATTGCAGCGGGAAACACCATATATTTT. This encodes CASSQEGIAAGNTIYF.

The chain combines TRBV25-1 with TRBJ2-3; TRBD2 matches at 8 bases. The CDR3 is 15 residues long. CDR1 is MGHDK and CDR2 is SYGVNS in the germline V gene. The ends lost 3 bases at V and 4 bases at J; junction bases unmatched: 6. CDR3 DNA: TGTGCCAGCAGTGATTCGGGGGGGAGCCCAGATACGCAGTATTTT. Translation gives CASSDSGGSPDTQYF.

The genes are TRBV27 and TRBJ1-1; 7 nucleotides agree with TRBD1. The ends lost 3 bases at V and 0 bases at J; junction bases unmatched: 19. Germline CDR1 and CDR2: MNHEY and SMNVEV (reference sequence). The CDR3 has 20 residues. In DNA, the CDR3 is TGTGCCAGCAGTTTTAGAGCAGGGGGAAAGAACCGGATTGTGAACACTGAAGCTTTCTTT. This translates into CASSFRAGGKNRIVNTEAFF.

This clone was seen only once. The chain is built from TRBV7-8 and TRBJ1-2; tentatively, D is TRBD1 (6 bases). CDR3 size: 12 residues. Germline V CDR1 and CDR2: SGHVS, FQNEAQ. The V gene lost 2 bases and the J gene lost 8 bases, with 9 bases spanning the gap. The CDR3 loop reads CASSLTGLGYTF. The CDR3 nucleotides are TGTGCCAGCAGCTTAACAGGGTTAGGCTACACCTTC.

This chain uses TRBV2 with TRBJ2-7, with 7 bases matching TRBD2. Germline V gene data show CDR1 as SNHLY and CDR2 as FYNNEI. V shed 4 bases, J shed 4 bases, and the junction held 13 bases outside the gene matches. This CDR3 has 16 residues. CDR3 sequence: CASSGTRTSFSYEQYF. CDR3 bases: TGTGCCAGCAGTGGGACGCGGACTAGTTTTTCTTACGAGCAGTACTTC.

CDR3 residues: CASRPGFNQEKLFF. The CDR3 DNA is TGTGCCAGCAGGCCAGGGTTTAATCAGGAAAAACTGTTTTTT. The chain carries TRBV28 and TRBJ1-4, with TRBD1 as a possible D gene (5 bases). The germline V gene has CDR1 MDHEN and CDR2 SYDVKM. Trimming took off 6 bases at V and 8 bases at J, with 16 bases between the two ends. The CDR3 is made up of 14 amino acids.

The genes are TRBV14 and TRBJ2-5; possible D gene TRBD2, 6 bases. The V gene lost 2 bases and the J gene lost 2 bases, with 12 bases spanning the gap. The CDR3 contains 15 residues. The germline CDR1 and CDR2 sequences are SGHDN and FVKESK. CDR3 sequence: CASSQYSGGQETQYF. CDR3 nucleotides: TGTGCCAGCAGCCAATATTCCGGAGGGCAAGAGACCCAGTACTTC.

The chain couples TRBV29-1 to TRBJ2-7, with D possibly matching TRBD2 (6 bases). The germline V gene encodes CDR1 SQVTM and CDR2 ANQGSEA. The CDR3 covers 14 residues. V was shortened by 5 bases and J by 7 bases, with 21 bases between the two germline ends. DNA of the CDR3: TGCAGCGTTATACCACCTACAGGACTAAGGGAGCAGTACTTC. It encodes CSVIPPTGLREQYF.

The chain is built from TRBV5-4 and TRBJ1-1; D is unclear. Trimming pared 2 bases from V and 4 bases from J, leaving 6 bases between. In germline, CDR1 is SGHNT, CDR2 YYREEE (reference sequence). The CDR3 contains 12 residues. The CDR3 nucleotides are TGTGCCAGCAGCTTTCATAGCACTGAAGCTTTCTTT. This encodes CASSFHSTEAFF.

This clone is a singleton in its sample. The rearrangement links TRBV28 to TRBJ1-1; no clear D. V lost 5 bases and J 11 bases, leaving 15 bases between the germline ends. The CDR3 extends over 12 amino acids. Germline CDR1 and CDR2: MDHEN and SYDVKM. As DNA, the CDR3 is TGTGCCAGCAGTCCATCCGGGAAAACCGCTTTCTTT. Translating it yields CASSPSGKTAFF.

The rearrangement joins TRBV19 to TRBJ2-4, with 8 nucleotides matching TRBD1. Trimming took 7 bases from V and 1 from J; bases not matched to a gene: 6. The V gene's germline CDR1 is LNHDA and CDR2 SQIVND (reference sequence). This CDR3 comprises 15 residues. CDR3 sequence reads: CASIGDRTAKNIQYF. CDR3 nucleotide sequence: TGTGCCAGTATAGGGGACAGGACCGCCAAAAACATTCAGTACTTC.

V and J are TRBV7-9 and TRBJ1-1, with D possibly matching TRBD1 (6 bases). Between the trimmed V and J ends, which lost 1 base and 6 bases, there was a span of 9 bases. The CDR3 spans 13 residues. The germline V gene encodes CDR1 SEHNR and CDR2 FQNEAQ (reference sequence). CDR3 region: CASSLGDKSEAFF. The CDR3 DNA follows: TGTGCCAGCAGCTTAGGGGACAAATCTGAAGCTTTCTTT.

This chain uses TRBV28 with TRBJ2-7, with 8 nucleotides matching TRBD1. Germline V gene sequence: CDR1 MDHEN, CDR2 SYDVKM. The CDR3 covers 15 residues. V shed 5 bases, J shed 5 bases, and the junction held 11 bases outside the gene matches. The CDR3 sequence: CASSQSSQGAHEQYF. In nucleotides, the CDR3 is TGTGCCAGCAGTCAAAGTAGCCAGGGGGCCCACGAGCAGTACTTC.

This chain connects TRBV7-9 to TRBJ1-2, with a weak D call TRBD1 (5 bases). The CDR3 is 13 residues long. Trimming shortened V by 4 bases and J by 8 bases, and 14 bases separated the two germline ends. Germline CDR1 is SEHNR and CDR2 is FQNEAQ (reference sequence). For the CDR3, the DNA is TGTGCCAGCAGCTGGAGGGACTATGCGGGCTACACCTTC. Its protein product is CASSWRDYAGYTF.

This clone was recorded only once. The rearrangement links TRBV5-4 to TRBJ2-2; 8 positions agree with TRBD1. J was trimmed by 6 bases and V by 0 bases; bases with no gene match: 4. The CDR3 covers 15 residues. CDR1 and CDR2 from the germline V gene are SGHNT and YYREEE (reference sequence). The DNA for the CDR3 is TGTGCCAGCAGCTTGGGTGGACAGGGAGCCGGGGAGCTGTTTTTT. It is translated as CASSLGGQGAGELFF.

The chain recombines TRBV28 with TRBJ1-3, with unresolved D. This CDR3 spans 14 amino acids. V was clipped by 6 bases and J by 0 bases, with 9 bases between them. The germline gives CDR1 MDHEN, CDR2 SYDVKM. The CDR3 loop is CASSPPSSGNTIYF. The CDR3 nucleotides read TGTGCCAGCAGCCCCCCCAGCTCTGGAAACACCATATATTTT.

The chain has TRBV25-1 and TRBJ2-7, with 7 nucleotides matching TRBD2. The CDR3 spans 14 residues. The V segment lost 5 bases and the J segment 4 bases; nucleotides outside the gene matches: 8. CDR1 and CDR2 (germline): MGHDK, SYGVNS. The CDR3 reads CASSTPSGAYEQYF. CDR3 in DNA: TGTGCCAGCAGTACACCTAGCGGTGCATACGAGCAGTACTTC.

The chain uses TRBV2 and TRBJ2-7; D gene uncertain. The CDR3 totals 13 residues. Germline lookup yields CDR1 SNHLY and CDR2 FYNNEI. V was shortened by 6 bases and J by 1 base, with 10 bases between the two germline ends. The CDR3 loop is CASRTTESYEQYF. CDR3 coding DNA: TGTGCCAGCAGGACGACTGAGTCCTACGAGCAGTACTTC. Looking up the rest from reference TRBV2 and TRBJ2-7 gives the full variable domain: EPEVTQTPSHQVTQMGQEVILRCVPISNHLYFYWYRQILGQKVEFLVSFYNNEISEKSEIFDDQFSVERPDGSNFTLKIRSTKLEDSAMYFCASRTTESYEQYFGPGTRLTVT.

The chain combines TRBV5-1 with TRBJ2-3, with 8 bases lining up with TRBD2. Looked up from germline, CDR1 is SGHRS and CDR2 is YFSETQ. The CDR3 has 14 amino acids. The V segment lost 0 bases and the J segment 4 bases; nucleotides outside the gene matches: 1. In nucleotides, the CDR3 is TGCGCCAGCAGCTTGGGACTAGCGTCAGATACGCAGTATTTT. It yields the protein CASSLGLASDTQYF.

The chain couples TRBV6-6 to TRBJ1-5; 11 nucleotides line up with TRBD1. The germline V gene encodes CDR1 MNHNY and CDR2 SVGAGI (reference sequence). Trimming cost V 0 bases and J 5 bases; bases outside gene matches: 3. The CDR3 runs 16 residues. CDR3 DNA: TGTGCCAGCAGTTACTCGAAGGGACAGGGGGATCAGCCCCAGCATTTT. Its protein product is CASSYSKGQGDQPQHF.

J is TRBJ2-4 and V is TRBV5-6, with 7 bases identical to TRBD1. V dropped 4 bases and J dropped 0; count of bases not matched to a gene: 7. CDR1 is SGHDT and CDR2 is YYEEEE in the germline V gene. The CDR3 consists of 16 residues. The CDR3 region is CASSTTGTLAKNIQYF. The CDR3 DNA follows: TGTGCCAGCAGCACGACAGGGACCCTAGCCAAAAACATTCAGTACTTC.

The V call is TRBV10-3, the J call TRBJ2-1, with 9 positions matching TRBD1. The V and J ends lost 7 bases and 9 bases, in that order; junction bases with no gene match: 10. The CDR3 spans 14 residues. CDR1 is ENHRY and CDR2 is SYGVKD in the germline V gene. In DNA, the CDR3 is TGTGCCATCACCGGGACAGGGAACCTCGGTGAGCAGTTCTTC. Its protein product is CAITGTGNLGEQFF.

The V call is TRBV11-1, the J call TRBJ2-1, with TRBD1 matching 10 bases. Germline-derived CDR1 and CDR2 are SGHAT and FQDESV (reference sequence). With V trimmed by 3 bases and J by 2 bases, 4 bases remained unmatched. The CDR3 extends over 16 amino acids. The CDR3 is CASSFSGTGAYNEQFF. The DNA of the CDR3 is TGTGCCAGCAGCTTTTCCGGGACAGGGGCCTACAATGAGCAGTTCTTC.

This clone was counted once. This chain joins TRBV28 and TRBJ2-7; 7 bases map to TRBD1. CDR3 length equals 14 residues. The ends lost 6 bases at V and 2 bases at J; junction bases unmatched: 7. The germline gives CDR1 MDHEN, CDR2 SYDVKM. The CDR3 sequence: CASSPTGAPYEQYF. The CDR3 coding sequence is TGTGCCAGCAGCCCTACAGGGGCCCCCTACGAGCAGTACTTC.

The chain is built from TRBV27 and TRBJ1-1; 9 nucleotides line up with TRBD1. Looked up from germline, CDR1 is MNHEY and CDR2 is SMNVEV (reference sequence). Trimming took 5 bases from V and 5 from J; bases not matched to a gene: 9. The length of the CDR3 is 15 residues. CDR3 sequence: CASSVPGTGRTEAFF. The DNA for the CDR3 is TGTGCCAGCAGTGTACCGGGGACAGGGCGAACTGAAGCTTTCTTT.

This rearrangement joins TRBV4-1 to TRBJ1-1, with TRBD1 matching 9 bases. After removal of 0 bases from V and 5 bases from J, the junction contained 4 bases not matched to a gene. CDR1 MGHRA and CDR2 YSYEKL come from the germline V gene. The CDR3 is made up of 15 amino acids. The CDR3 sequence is CASSQDRTGVTEAFF. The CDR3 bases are TGCGCCAGCAGCCAAGACCGGACAGGGGTGACTGAAGCTTTCTTT.

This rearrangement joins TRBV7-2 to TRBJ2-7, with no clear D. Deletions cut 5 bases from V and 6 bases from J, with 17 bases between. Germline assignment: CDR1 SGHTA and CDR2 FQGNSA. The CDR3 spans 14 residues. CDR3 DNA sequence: TGTGCCAGCAGCCCCCCTCGGATTAGCAGCGAGCAGTACTTC. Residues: CASSPPRISSEQYF.

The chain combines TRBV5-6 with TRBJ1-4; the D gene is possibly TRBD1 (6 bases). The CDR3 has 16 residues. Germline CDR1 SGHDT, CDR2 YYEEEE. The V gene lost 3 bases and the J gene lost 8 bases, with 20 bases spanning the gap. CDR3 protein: CASSSRVWTVGEKLFF. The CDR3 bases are TGTGCCAGCAGCTCCAGGGTTTGGACAGTGGGCGAAAAACTGTTTTTT.